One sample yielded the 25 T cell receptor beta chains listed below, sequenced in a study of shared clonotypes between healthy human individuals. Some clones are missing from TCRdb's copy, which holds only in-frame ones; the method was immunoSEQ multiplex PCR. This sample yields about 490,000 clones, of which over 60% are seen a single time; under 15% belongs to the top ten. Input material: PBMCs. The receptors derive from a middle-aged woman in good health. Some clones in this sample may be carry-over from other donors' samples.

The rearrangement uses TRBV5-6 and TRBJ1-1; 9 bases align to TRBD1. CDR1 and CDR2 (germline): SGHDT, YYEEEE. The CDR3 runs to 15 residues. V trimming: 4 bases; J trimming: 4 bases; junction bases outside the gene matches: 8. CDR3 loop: CASSILGTGSTEAFF. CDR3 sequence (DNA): TGTGCCAGCAGCATATTAGGGACAGGGAGCACTGAAGCTTTCTTT.

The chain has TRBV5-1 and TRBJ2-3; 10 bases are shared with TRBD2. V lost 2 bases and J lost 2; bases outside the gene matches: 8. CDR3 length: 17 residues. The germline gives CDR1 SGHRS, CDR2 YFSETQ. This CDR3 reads CASSFGLADLTTDTQYF. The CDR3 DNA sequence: TGCGCCAGCAGCTTTGGACTAGCGGACTTGACCACAGATACGCAGTATTTT.

CDR3 amino acids: CASSLGEGNTIYF. As DNA, the CDR3 is TGTGCCAGCAGCTTAGGGGAGGGAAACACCATATATTTT. V and J are TRBV7-7 and TRBJ1-3, with no clear D. Germline values: CDR1 SSHAT, CDR2 FNYEAQ (reference sequence). The CDR3 is 13 residues long. With 1 base removed from V and 4 bases from J, the gap between germline ends came to 5 bases. The complete variable domain, with remaining parts taken from reference TRBV7-7 and TRBJ1-3, reads GAGVSQSPRYKVTKRGQDVTLRCDPISSHATLYWYQQALGQGPEFLTYFNYEAQPDKSGLPSDRFSAERPEGSISTLTIQRTEQRDSAMYRCASSLGEGNTIYFGEGSWLTVV.

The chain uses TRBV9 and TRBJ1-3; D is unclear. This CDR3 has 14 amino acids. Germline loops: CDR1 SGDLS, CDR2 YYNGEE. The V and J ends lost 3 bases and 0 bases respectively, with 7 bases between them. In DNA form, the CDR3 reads TGTGCCAGCAGCGGTGGGAACTCTGGAAACACCATATATTTT. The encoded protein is CASSGGNSGNTIYF.

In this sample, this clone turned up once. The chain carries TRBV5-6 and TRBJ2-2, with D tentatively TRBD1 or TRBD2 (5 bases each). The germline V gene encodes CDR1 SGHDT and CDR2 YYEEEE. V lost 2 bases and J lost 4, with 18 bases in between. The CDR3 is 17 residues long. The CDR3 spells CASSFGPGRGVTGELFF. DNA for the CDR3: TGTGCCAGCAGCTTTGGCCCGGGACGGGGTGTCACCGGGGAGCTGTTTTTT.

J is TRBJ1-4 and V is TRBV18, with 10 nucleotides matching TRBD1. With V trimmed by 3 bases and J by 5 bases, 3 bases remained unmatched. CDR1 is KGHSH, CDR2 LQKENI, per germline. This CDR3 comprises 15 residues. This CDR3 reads CASSPRQGANEKLFF. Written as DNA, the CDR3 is TGTGCCAGCTCACCTAGACAGGGGGCGAATGAAAAACTGTTTTTT.

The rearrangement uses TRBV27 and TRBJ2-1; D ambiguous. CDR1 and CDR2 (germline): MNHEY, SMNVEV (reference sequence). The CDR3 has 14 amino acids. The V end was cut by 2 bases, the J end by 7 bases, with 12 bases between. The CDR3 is CASSLSRVVNEQFF. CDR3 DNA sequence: TGTGCCAGCAGTTTAAGTAGGGTAGTAAATGAGCAGTTCTTC.

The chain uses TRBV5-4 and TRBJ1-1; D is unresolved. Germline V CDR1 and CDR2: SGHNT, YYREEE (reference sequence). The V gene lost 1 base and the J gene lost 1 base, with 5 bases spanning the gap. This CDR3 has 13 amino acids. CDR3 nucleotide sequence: TGTGCCAGCAGCTTGTCAGAGAACACTGAAGCTTTCTTT. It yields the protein CASSLSENTEAFF.

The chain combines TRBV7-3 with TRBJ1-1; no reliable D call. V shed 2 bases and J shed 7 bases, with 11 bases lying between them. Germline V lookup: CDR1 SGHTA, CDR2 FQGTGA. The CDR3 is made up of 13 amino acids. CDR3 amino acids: CASSLGWHREAFF. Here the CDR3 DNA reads TGTGCCAGCAGCTTAGGGTGGCACCGTGAAGCTTTCTTT.

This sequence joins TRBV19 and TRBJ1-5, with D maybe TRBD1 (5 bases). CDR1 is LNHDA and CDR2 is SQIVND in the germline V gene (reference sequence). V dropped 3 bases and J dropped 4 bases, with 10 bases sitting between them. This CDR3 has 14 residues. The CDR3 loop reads CASSITGDNQPQHF. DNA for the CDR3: TGTGCCAGTAGTATTACAGGCGATAATCAGCCCCAGCATTTT.

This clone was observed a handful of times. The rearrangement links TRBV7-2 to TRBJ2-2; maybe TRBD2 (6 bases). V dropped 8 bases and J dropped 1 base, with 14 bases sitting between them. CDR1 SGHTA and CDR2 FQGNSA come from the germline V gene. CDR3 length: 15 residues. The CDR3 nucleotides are TGTGCCAGCGCAACTGGGGGGTGGAACACCGGGGAGCTGTTTTTT. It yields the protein CASATGGWNTGELFF.

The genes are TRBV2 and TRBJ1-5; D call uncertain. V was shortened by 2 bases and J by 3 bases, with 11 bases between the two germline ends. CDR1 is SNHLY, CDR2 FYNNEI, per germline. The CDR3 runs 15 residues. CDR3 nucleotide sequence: TGTGCCAGCAGTGAAATCCGGGGTAACAATCAGCCCCAGCATTTT. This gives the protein CASSEIRGNNQPQHF. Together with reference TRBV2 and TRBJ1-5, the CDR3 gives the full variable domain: EPEVTQTPSHQVTQMGQEVILRCVPISNHLYFYWYRQILGQKVEFLVSFYNNEISEKSEIFDDQFSVERPDGSNFTLKIRSTKLEDSAMYFCASSEIRGNNQPQHFGDGTRLSIL.

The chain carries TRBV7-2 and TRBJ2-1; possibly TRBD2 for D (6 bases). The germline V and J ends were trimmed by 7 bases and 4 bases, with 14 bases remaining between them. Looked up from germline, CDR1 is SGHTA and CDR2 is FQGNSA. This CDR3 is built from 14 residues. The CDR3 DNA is TGTGCCAGCACATATAGCGGAGCTTACAATGAGCAGTTCTTC. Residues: CASTYSGAYNEQFF. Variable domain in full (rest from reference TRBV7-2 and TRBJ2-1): GAGVSQSPSNKVTEKGKDVELRCDPISGHTALYWYRQSLGQGLEFLIYFQGNSAPDKSGLPSDRFSAERTGGSVSTLTIQRTQQEDSAVYLCASTYSGAYNEQFFGPGTRLTVL.

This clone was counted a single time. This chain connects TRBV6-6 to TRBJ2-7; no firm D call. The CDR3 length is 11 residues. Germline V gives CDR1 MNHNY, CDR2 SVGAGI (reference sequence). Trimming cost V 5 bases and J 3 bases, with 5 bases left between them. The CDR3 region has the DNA TGTGCCAGCAGTCATCGCTACGAGCAGTACTTC. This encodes CASSHRYEQYF.

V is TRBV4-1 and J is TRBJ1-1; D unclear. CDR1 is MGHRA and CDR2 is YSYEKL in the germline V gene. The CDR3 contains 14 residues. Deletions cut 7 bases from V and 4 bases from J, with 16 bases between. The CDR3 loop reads CASISNPGVTEAFF. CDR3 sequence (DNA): TGCGCCAGCATCTCCAATCCAGGAGTCACTGAAGCTTTCTTT.

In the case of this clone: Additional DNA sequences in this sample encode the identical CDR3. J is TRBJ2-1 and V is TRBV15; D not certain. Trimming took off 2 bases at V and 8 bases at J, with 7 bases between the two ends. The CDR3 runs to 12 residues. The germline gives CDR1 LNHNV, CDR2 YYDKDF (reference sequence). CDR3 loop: CATSRPRDEQFF. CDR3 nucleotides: TGTGCCACCAGCAGACCCCGGGATGAGCAGTTCTTC.

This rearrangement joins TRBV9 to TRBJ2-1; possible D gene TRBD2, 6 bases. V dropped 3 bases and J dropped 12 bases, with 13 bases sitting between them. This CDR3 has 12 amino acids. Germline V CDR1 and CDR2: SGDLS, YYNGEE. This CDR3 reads CASSARDSRQFF. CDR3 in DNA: TGTGCCAGCAGCGCCCGGGACTCACGGCAGTTCTTC.

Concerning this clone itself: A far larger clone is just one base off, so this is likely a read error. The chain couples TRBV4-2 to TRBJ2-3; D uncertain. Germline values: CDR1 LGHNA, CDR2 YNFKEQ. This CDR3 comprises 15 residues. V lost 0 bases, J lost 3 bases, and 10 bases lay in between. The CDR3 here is CASSQEGTATDTQYF. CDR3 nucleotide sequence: TGTGCCAGCAGCCAAGAAGGTACAGCAACAGATACGCAGTATTTT.

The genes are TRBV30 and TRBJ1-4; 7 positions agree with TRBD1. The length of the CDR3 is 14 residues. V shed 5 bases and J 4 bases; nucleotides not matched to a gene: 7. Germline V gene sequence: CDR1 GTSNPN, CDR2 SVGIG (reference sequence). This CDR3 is CAWSQTGFNEKLFF. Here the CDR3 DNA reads TGTGCCTGGTCCCAGACAGGGTTTAATGAAAAACTGTTTTTT.

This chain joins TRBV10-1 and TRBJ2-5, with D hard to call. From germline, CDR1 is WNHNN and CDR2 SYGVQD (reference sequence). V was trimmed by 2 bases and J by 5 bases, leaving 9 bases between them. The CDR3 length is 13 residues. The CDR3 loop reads CASSEPGSETQYF. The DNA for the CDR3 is TGCGCCAGCAGTGAGCCGGGTTCCGAGACCCAGTACTTC.

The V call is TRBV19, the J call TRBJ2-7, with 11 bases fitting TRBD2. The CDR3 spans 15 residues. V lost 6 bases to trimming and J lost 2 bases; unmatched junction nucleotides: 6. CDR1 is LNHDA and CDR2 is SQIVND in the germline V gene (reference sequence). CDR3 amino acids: CASRSLAGGTYEQYF. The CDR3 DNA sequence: TGTGCCAGTAGATCCCTAGCGGGAGGAACCTACGAGCAGTACTTC. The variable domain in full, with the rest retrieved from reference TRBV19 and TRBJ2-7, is DGGITQSPKYLFRKEGQNVTLSCEQNLNHDAMYWYRQDPGQGLRLIYYSQIVNDFQKGDIAEGYSVSREKKESFPLTVTSAQKNPTAFYLCASRSLAGGTYEQYFGPGTRLTVT.

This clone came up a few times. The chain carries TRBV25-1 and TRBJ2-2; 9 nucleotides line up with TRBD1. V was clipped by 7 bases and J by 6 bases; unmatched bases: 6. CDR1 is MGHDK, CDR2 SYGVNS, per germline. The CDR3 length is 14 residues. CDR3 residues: CASKHRGLSGELFF. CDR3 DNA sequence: TGTGCCAGCAAACACAGGGGGCTTTCCGGGGAGCTGTTTTTT.

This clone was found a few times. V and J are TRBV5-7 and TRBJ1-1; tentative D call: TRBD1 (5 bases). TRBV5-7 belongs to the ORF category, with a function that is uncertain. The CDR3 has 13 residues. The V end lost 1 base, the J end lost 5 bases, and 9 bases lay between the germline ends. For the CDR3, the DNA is TGTGCCAGCAGCTTGAAGAGGGGAACTGAAGCTTTCTTT. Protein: CASSLKRGTEAFF.

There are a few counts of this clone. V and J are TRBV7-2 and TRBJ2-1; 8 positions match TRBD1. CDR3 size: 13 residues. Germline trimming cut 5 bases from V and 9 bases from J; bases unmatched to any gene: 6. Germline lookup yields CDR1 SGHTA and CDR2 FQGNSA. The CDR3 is CASSLSRGLEQFF. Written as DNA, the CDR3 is TGTGCCAGCAGCCTCTCCAGGGGGCTTGAGCAGTTCTTC. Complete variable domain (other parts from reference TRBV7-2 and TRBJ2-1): GAGVSQSPSNKVTEKGKDVELRCDPISGHTALYWYRQSLGQGLEFLIYFQGNSAPDKSGLPSDRFSAERTGGSVSTLTIQRTQQEDSAVYLCASSLSRGLEQFFGPGTRLTVL.

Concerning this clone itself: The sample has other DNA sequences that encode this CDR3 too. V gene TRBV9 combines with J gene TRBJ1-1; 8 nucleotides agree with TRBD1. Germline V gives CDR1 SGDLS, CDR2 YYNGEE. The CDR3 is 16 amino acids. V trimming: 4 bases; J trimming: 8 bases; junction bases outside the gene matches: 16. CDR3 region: CASSPQLFAGGTEAFF. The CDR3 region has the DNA TGTGCCAGCAGCCCACAATTATTCGCAGGGGGCACCGAAGCTTTCTTT.